Below, 3 T cell receptor beta chains from the same sample are listed, as sequenced in a study of T cell repertoires in cytomegalovirus infection (dated by TCRdb to between 2018 and 2020). Sequenced on an Illumina HiSeq 1500. TCRdb reanalyzed the raw reads on its own, using fastp at Q25 for trimming and MiXCR for clone calling, and kept in-frame beta chains. Rows merge per CDR3 protein into single entries with the most common DNA and genes. Present in this sample are 630,000 or so distinct CDR3 sequences, less than 25% of which were seen just once. The leading ten clones occupy 8% of the sample. The sequencing sample was made of CD8+ T cells from PBMCs. The receptors shown here come from a human donor in good health (CMV status not recorded). Some clones in this sample may be carry-over from other donors' samples.

In its sample, this clonotype was seen many times. This chain connects TRBV7-8 to TRBJ1-5; D gene unclear. The germline V and J ends were trimmed by 3 bases and 7 bases, with 7 bases remaining between them. The CDR3 runs to 12 residues. Germline V lookup: CDR1 SGHVS, CDR2 FQNEAQ. The CDR3, as DNA: TGTGCCAGCAGCTTTCCCAGGCAGCCCCAGCATTTT. As protein: CASSFPRQPQHF.

This clonotype has more than one count but fewer than ten. The genes are TRBV28 and TRBJ1-6, with 9 positions matching TRBD1. This CDR3 contains 12 residues. Germline CDR1 reads MDHEN; CDR2 reads SYDVKM. With 7 bases clipped from V and 10 bases from J, the junction kept 2 bases outside the gene matches. The CDR3 nucleotides are TGTGCCAGCACCGACAGGGGGTCACCCCTCCACTTT. Protein: CASTDRGSPLHF.

Many counts were recorded for this clonotype. The V and J genes are TRBV7-6 and TRBJ2-7, with 7 nucleotides matching TRBD1. The germline V gene encodes CDR1 SGHVS and CDR2 FNYEAQ. Losses at the gene ends were 4 bases for V and 3 bases for J; bases not matched to a gene: 15. There are 17 residues in the CDR3. The CDR3 region is CASSSNPLSRDSYEQYV. As DNA, the CDR3 is TGTGCCAGCAGCTCAAATCCACTCTCACGGGACAGCTACGAGCAGTACGTC.